The 6 T cell receptor beta chains below come from one sample, sequenced in a study of shared clonotypes between healthy human individuals. Clones were sequenced by immunoSEQ multiplex PCR, and TCRdb holds only the in-frame ones, with some missing. The sample contains approximately 2,000,000 clones, 80% to 95% of which appear only once. Naive CD8 cells, CD45RO-negative and positively selected for CCR7, excluded terminally differentiated effector memory CD45RA+ cells. Source material: naive CD8+ T cells from PBMCs. These receptors were obtained from a man aged 18 to 35 in good health. Some clones in this sample may be carry-over from other donors' samples.

As to this clone: Other DNA variants within this sample encode the same CDR3. The V and J genes are TRBV14 and TRBJ2-7, with D hard to call. The V gene lost 2 bases and the J gene lost 4 bases, with 3 bases spanning the gap. Germline CDR1 SGHDN, CDR2 FVKESK. The CDR3 is 11 residues long. The CDR3, as DNA: TGTGCCAGCAGCCAATATTACGAGCAGTACTTC. Protein sequence: CASSQYYEQYF.

This clone showed up just once. This chain connects TRBV7-9 to TRBJ1-1, with D tentatively TRBD1 (6 bases). CDR1 is SEHNR and CDR2 is FQNEAQ in the germline V gene (reference sequence). V was trimmed by 1 base and J by 5 bases, leaving 14 bases between them. The CDR3 runs 15 residues. CDR3 sequence (DNA): TGTGCCAGCAGCTTAGTCCAGGGGAGGGTAACTGAAGCTTTCTTT. It codes for CASSLVQGRVTEAFF. The complete variable domain, with remaining parts taken from reference TRBV7-9 and TRBJ1-1, reads DTGVSQNPRHKITKRGQNVTFRCDPISEHNRLYWYRQTLGQGPEFLTYFQNEAQLEKSRLLSDRFSAERPKGSFSTLEIQRTEQGDSAMYLCASSLVQGRVTEAFFGQGTRLTVV.

The V call is TRBV11-2, the J call TRBJ2-1, with TRBD2 matching 10 bases. Germline V CDR1 and CDR2: SGHAT, FQNNGV. The J segment lost 9 bases and the V segment lost 7 bases, leaving 6 bases of the junction unmatched. CDR3 length: 13 residues. In nucleotides, the CDR3 is TGTGCCAGCACCCTAGCGGGAGTGGGTGAGCAGTTCTTC. This codes for CASTLAGVGEQFF.

A single count supports this clone. This chain links TRBV12-5 with TRBJ2-1, with D perhaps matching TRBD1 (6 bases). The CDR3 length is 13 residues. CDR1 is LGHNT and CDR2 is FRNRAP in the germline V gene. Trimming took off 6 bases at V and 6 bases at J, with 12 bases between the two ends. The CDR3 coding sequence is TGTGCTAGTGGACCCCGCAGGGGCAATGAGCAGTTCTTC. This gives the protein CASGPRRGNEQFF.

This clone was picked up one time. In DNA form, the CDR3 reads TGTGCCAGCAGCGTAGGGAGAACCTACGAGCAGTACTTC. Amino acids: CASSVGRTYEQYF. The gene calls are TRBV9 and TRBJ2-7, with no clear D. This CDR3 comprises 13 residues. Trimming took off 0 bases at V and 2 bases at J, with 6 bases between the two ends. Germline V lookup: CDR1 SGDLS, CDR2 YYNGEE.

This chain links TRBV29-1 with TRBJ2-7, with D possibly TRBD2 on 6 matching bases. The CDR3 has 12 amino acids. Germline V gene sequence: CDR1 SQVTM, CDR2 ANQGSEA. V was trimmed by 6 bases and J by 3 bases, leaving 12 bases between them. Written as DNA, the CDR3 is TGCAGCGTGATCGGGACTGACTACGAGCAGTACTTC. This translates into CSVIGTDYEQYF.